This T cell receptor (beta chain) stems from a study of T-cell memory formation after mild COVID-19. Overall study results and limits: In pre-infection memory, a portion of responding clones appeared, which suggested that cross-reactive memory joined.

With 5 bases clipped from V and 9 bases from J, the junction kept 11 bases outside the gene matches. The CDR3 spans 15 residues. Germline lookup yields CDR1 SGHRS and CDR2 YFSETQ. Remarks on this clonotype: Its antigen is unidentified.

Constant-segment-primed 5'RACE gave TCR alpha and TCR beta cDNA libraries with sample barcodes and UMIs. TCRdb independently ran MiXCR on the 5' RACE reads; one entry per CDR3 protein. The repertoire holds about 310,000 distinct CDR3 sequences, with 15% to 20% as singletons. The source of this sequence is a young man who had mild COVID-19 (a few samples of this study predate the infection). Cell type and time point are not known. This chain uses TRBV5-1 with TRBJ2-1; 10 positions match TRBD2. The source material was PBMCs or a T cell subset sorted from them (not recorded which). The CDR3 nucleotides read TGCGCCAGCAGTCCCTTACTAGCGGGGTCGGGTGAGCAGTTCTTC. Its protein is CASSPLLAGSGEQFF.